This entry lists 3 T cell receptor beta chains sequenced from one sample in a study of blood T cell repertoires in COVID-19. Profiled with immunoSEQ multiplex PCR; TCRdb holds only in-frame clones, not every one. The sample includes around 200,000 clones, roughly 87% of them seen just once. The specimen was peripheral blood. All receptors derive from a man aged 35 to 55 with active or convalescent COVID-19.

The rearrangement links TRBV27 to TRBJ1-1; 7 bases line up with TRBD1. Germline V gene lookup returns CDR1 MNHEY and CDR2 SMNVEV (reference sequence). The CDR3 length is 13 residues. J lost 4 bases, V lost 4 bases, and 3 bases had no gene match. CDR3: CASSSQGSTEAFF. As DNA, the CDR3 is TGTGCCAGCAGTTCACAGGGGAGCACTGAAGCTTTCTTT.

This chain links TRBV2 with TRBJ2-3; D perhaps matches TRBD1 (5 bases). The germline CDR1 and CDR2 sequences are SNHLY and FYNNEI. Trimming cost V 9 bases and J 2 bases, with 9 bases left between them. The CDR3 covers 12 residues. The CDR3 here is CARGRDTDTQYF. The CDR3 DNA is TGTGCCAGGGGCAGGGACACAGATACGCAGTATTTT.

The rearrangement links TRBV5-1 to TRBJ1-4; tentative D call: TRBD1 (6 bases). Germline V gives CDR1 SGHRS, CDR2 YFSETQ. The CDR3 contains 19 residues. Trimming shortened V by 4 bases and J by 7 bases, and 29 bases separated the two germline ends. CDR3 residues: CASSPRGKVGLSVGEKLFF. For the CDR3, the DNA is TGCGCCAGCAGCCCAAGGGGGAAAGTAGGGCTCTCGGTCGGTGAAAAACTGTTTTTT.